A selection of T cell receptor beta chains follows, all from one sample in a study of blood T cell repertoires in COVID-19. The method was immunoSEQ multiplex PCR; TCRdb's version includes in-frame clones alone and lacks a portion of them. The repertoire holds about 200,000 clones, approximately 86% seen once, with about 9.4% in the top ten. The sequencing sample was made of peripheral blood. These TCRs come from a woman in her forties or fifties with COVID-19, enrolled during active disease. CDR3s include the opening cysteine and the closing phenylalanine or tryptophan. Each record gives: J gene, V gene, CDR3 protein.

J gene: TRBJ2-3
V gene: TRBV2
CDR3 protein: CASSEAGGGTDTQYF

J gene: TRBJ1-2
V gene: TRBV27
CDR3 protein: CASSLYTGGYYGYTF

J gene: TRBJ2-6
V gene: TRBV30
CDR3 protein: CAWSGGSGANVLTF

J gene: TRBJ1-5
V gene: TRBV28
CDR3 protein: CASFTQGYGGISNQPQHF

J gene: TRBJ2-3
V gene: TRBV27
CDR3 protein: CASSLTSGRGDTQYF

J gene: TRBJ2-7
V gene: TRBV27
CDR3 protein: CASSSSAGGYEQYF

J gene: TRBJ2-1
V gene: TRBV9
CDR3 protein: CASSVASGGASYNEQFF

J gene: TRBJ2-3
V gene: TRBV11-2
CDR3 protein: CASSLDRLAGGDTQYF

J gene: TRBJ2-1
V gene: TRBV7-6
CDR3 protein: CASSPGTGDNEQFF

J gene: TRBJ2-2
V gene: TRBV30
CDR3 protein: CACRFLGGGTGELFF

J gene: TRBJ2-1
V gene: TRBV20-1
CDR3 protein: CRQGNEQFF

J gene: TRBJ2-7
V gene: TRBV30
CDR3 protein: CAWSRGGEQYF

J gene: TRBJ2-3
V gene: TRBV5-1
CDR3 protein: CASSYLAGDTDTQYF

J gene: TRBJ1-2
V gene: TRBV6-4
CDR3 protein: CASSDTGGERGYTF

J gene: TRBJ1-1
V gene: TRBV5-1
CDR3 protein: CASSLLDRGGGEAFF

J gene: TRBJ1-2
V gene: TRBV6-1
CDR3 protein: CASSERGQINYGYTF

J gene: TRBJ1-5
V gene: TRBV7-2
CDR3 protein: CASSLRRENQPQHF

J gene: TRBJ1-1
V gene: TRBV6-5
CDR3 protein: CASKWTDSNTEAFF

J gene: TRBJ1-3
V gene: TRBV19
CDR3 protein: CASSNRDTGGNTIYF

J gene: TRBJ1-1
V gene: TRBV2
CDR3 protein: CASGREGSTEAFF

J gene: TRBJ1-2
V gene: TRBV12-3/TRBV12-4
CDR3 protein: CASSPGVEGGYTF

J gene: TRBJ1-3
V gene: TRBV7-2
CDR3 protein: CASSLRVSGNTIYF

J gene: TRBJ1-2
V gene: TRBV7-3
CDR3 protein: CASSLTDRVYGYTF

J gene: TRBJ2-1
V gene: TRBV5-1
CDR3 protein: CASSSGVTNEQFF